This paragraph reports one T cell receptor beta chain. The data were taken from a study of T-cell memory formation after mild COVID-19. From the 5' RACE reads, TCRdb called clonotypes with MiXCR, one entry per CDR3 protein. The data contain 300,000 to 400,000 distinct CDR3 sequences, over 10% of them singletons. Looked up from germline, CDR1 is DFQATT and CDR2 is SNEGSKA (reference sequence). Germline trimming cut 5 bases from V and 1 base from J; bases unmatched to any gene: 4. The CDR3 length is 13 residues. Sequenced material: PBMCs or a T cell subset sorted from them (not recorded which). The sequence derives from a man between 18 and 35 years old who had mild COVID-19 (a few samples of this study predate the infection). Cell type and time point are not known. The genes are TRBV20-1 and TRBJ1-2; 7 nucleotides line up with TRBD1. CDR3 protein: CSASRGINYGYTF. The CDR3 DNA reads TGCAGTGCTTCCAGGGGGATTAACTATGGCTACACCTTC.